The text below deals with one T cell receptor beta chain. The entry originates in a study of Graves' ophthalmopathy and Graves' hyperthyroidism. TCR beta CDR3 amplification used RNA transcripts. First-round RT-PCR used HTBI primers; second-round multiplex PCR followed. TCRdb fed the multiplex PCR reads into MiXCR, producing one record per CDR3 protein. In the table there are 650,000 to 900,000 distinct CDR3 sequences, 40% of which are singletons. The sample comprised peripheral blood. This clonotype originated in an adult man with Graves' ophthalmopathy.

The CDR3 protein is CASTIDGTGVVPGELFF. The CDR3 nucleotides read TGTGCCAGCACCATAGATGGTACGGGAGTGGTCCCCGGGGAGCTGTTTTTT. This chain joins TRBV2 and TRBJ2-2, with D possibly matching TRBD2 (6 bases). Germline CDR1 is SNHLY and CDR2 is FYNNEI. The CDR3 is 17 residues long. V was pared by 7 bases and J by 6 bases, with 24 bases between.